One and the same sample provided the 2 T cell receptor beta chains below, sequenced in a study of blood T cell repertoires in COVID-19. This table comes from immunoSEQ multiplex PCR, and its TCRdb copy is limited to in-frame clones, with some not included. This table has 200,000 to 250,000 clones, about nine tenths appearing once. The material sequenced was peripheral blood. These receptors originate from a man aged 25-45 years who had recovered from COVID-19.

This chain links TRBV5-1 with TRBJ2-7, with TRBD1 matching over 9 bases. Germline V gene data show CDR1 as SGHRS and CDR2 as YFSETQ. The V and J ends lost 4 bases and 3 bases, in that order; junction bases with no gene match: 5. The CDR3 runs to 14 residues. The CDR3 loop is CASSGGTGIYEQYF. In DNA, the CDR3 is TGCGCCAGCAGCGGGGGGACAGGGATCTACGAGCAGTACTTC.

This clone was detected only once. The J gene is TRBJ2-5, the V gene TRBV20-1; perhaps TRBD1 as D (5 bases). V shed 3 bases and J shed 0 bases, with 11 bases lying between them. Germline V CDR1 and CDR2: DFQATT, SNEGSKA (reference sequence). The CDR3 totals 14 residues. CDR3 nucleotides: TGCAGTGCTAGTTCCGGACACTACCAAGAGACCCAGTACTTC. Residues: CSASSGHYQETQYF.